This T cell receptor (beta chain) was captured in a study of T cell responses to AZD1222 COVID-19 vaccine. Germline CDR1 SGDLS, CDR2 YYNGEE. The CDR3 consists of 14 residues. Trimming removed 0 bases at V and 4 bases at J, with 11 bases between. The table came from immunoSEQ multiplex PCR; TCRdb's copy has only in-frame clones and leaves some out. The table records under 150,000 clones, 89% of them present only once. The V call is TRBV9, the J call TRBJ2-7; a possible D gene is TRBD2 (6 bases). This sequence was found in an adult who received the AZD1222 COVID-19 vaccine. The input for sequencing was peripheral blood, taken 28 days after the second AZD1222 dose. DNA for the CDR3: TGTGCCAGCAGCGTAGCTAGCGCGCCGTACGAGCAGTACTTC. Its translation is CASSVASAPYEQYF.